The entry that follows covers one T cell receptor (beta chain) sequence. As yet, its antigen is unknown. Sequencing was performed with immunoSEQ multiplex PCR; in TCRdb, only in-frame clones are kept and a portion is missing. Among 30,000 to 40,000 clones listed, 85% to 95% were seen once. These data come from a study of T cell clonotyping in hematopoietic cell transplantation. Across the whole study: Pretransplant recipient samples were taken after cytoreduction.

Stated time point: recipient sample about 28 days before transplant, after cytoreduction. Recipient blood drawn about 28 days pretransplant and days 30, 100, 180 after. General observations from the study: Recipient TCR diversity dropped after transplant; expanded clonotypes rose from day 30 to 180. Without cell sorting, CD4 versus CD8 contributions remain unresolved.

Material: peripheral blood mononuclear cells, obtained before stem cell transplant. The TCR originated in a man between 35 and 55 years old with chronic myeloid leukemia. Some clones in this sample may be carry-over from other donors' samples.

The CDR3 DNA sequence: TGTGCCAGCAAGGGGACTATCTACAATGAGCAGTTCTTC. It specifies CASKGTIYNEQFF. This chain joins TRBV6-1 and TRBJ2-1; 7 bases line up with TRBD2. The CDR3 is made up of 13 amino acids. Trimming at V came to 7 bases and at J to 3 bases, leaving 3 bases not matched to a gene. Germline V gene lookup returns CDR1 MNHNS and CDR2 SASEGT.